This passage covers 3 T cell receptor beta chains from one sample sequenced in a study of T cell repertoires in cytomegalovirus infection. TCRdb recomputed calls from the reads with MiXCR, one row per CDR3 protein. The table shows about 830,000 distinct CDR3 sequences, with 30% to 35% occurring only once. Their antigens remain unidentified. The sample in question was cultured CD8+ T cells from PBMCs, obtained from culture after CMV antigen stimulation. The receptors here all came from a human donor in good health (CMV status not recorded). Some clones in this sample may be carry-over from other donors' samples.

The gene calls are TRBV19 and TRBJ1-2; 7 positions agree with TRBD1. Germline loops: CDR1 LNHDA, CDR2 SQIVND (reference sequence). Trimming took 7 bases from V and 2 from J; bases not matched to a gene: 7. The CDR3 consists of 14 residues. CDR3 sequence reads: CASKLGRGNYGYTF. The CDR3 region has the DNA TGTGCCAGTAAATTAGGCAGGGGGAACTATGGCTACACCTTC. Combining the CDR3 with reference TRBV19 and TRBJ1-2 gives the whole variable domain DGGITQSPKYLFRKEGQNVTLSCEQNLNHDAMYWYRQDPGQGLRLIYYSQIVNDFQKGDIAEGYSVSREKKESFPLTVTSAQKNPTAFYLCASKLGRGNYGYTFGSGTRLTVV.

The V and J genes are TRBV5-6 and TRBJ2-5; possible D gene TRBD1, 5 bases. Trimming pared 2 bases from V and 1 base from J, leaving 9 bases between. This CDR3 has 14 amino acids. Germline V CDR1 and CDR2: SGHDT, YYEEEE. The DNA for the CDR3 is TGTGCCAGCAGCTTTAGACAGACCCAAGAGACCCAGTACTTC. Protein: CASSFRQTQETQYF.

The gene calls are TRBV6-5 and TRBJ1-2; TRBD1 agrees at 9 bases. Germline CDR1 is MNHEY and CDR2 is SVGAGI. V gave up 5 bases and J gave up 10 bases; unmatched junction bases: 2. The CDR3 totals 11 residues. The CDR3 loop reads CASSGTGHYTF. The CDR3 DNA follows: TGTGCCAGCAGTGGGACAGGGCACTACACCTTC.